This TCR beta chain was sequenced in a study of blood T cell repertoires in COVID-19. Study details: Samples of COVID-19 (acute and convalescent) were obtained from the United States, Italy and Spain.

The table came from immunoSEQ multiplex PCR; TCRdb's copy has only in-frame clones and leaves some out. The sample comprises under 300,000 clones, around 84% of which are singletons, and about 1.5% rests with the top ten. Cohort allocation depended upon clinical history that participants reported. Germline V gene data show CDR1 as LGHNA and CDR2 as YNFKEQ. The CDR3 has 15 residues. Trimming cost V 3 bases and J 4 bases, with 15 bases left between them. The chain combines TRBV4-2 with TRBJ1-1, with D possibly matching TRBD1 (6 bases). The source is a woman between 45 and 65 years old who had recovered from COVID-19. The sample was PBMCs or T cells enriched from blood (not recorded which). CDR3 protein: CASSQLSTGSTEAFF. CDR3 coding DNA: TGTGCCAGCAGCCAGCTTTCGACAGGTAGCACTGAAGCTTTCTTT.